Presented here are 22 T cell receptor beta chains from one specimen sequenced in a study of post-analysis software for immune sequencing data. Findings and limits, study-wide: Roughly five TRBV segments were significantly more frequent in patients than in controls. TRBV5-6, TRBV5-1 and TRBV20-1 were among these segments.

TCR beta cDNA libraries had unique molecular identifiers. TCRdb reprocessed the PCR reads via MiXCR and lists one record per CDR3 protein. Among a few hundred thousand distinct CDR3 sequences listed, roughly 38% were seen once. No antigens are known for them. The specimen sequenced was blood. The source is a girl under 10 years old with multiple sclerosis.

This rearrangement joins TRBV4-3 to TRBJ2-7; 7 bases agree with TRBD1. The CDR3 is made up of 16 amino acids. Unmatched junction bases numbered 9, after V lost 4 bases and J lost 0 bases. CDR1 and CDR2 from the germline V gene are LGHNA and YSLEER. The CDR3 loop reads CASSRTRGLSSYEQYF. CDR3 coding DNA: TGCGCCAGCAGCCGGACGAGGGGGCTGAGCTCCTACGAGCAGTACTTC.

This clonotype was picked up a small number of times. The J gene is TRBJ2-6, the V gene TRBV5-1, with D unclear. The CDR3 is 18 amino acids. V lost 4 bases to trimming and J lost 0 bases, with 17 bases between them. Per germline, CDR1 SGHRS and CDR2 YFSETQ. CDR3 DNA sequence: TGCGCCAGCAGCACCGTAGGGCCAGCAAGCTCTGGGGCCAACGTCCTGACTTTC. It is translated as CASSTVGPASSGANVLTF.

The chain uses TRBV9 and TRBJ1-3; TRBD1 is a possible D gene (5 bases). Germline lookup yields CDR1 SGDLS and CDR2 YYNGEE. The ends were cut back, 3 bases at V and 4 bases at J, with 20 bases in the middle. The CDR3 spans 17 residues. CDR3 in amino acids: CASSGSGLWGRGNTIYF. CDR3 nucleotides: TGTGCCAGCAGCGGCAGCGGTTTATGGGGCCGCGGAAACACCATATATTTT.

This rearrangement joins TRBV5-1 to TRBJ1-2; weak D call: TRBD1 (5 bases). The germline V gene encodes CDR1 SGHRS and CDR2 YFSETQ. With 1 base removed from V and 3 bases from J, the gap between germline ends came to 13 bases. This CDR3 is 15 amino acids long. The CDR3 loop is CASSLRRGMDYGYTF. The CDR3 bases are TGCGCCAGCAGCTTGAGAAGGGGCATGGACTATGGCTACACCTTC.

The gene calls are TRBV20-1 and TRBJ2-5; a weak D match, TRBD2 (7 bases). The V end was cut by 0 bases, the J end by 4 bases, with 15 bases between. Germline V lookup: CDR1 DFQATT, CDR2 SNEGSKA (reference sequence). There are 15 residues in the CDR3. The CDR3 loop is CSARDTRGGGETQYF. The CDR3 nucleotides are TGCAGTGCTAGAGATACAAGAGGGGGGGGAGAGACCCAGTACTTC.

The J gene is TRBJ1-4, the V gene TRBV5-1, with 7 bases lining up with TRBD1. V lost 1 base, J lost 3 bases, and 9 bases stayed unmatched. CDR1 SGHRS and CDR2 YFSETQ come from the germline V gene. CDR3 length: 17 residues. The CDR3 loop reads CASSLIPYRGSNEKLFF. CDR3 sequence (DNA): TGCGCCAGCAGCTTGATCCCCTACAGGGGCTCTAATGAAAAACTGTTTTTT.

The CDR3 region is CASSLDRVQYF. CDR3 nucleotides: TGTGCCAGCAGCCTAGACAGGGTTCAGTACTTC. The V gene is TRBV5-6, the J gene TRBJ2-7; 7 bases agree with TRBD1. The CDR3 extends over 11 amino acids. CDR1 SGHDT and CDR2 YYEEEE come from the germline V gene. After removal of 4 bases from V and 10 bases from J, the junction contained 5 bases not matched to a gene.

This clonotype was picked up a small number of times. The chain is built from TRBV20-1 and TRBJ2-5; TRBD2 matches at 14 bases. V lost 5 bases, J lost 6 bases, and 14 bases stayed unmatched. The CDR3 sequence is 17 residues long. In germline, CDR1 is DFQATT, CDR2 SNEGSKA (reference sequence). The DNA of the CDR3 is TGCAGTGCTTCGCTCGGACTAGCGGGAGGCCCCGCCCAGACCCAGTACTTC. Protein sequence: CSASLGLAGGPAQTQYF.

The chain recombines TRBV4-2 with TRBJ1-2, with D uncertain. CDR1 and CDR2 from the germline V gene are LGHNA and YNFKEQ. This CDR3 has 14 amino acids. Trimming took off 0 bases at V and 6 bases at J, with 11 bases between the two ends. The CDR3 DNA reads TGTGCCAGCAGCCAAGAAGGGAAGGGCCATGGCTACACCTTC. This codes for CASSQEGKGHGYTF.

CDR3 loop: CASRLEGIEAEPYEQYF. The CDR3 DNA sequence: TGTGCAAGTCGCTTAGAGGGGATCGAGGCGGAACCCTACGAGCAGTACTTC. The genes are TRBV12-2 and TRBJ2-7; the table's D call, TRBD1, was not checked against the DNA. TRBV12-2 is an annotated pseudogene. CDR3 length equals 17 residues.

This clonotype has more than one count but fewer than ten. V gene TRBV12-3 or TRBV12-4 combines with J gene TRBJ2-1; 12 bases are a match to TRBD2. After removal of 4 bases from V and 2 bases from J, the junction contained 3 bases not matched to a gene. The CDR3 spans 16 residues. CDR3 protein: CASSSSSGRAYNEQFF. DNA of the CDR3: TGTGCCAGCAGTTCCTCTAGCGGGAGGGCCTACAATGAGCAGTTCTTC.

In its sample, this clonotype was seen a few times. In DNA, the CDR3 is TGCGCCAGCAGCCTTGGGACTAGCGGGAGTTTCAATGAGCAGTTCTTC. Encoded protein: CASSLGTSGSFNEQFF. V gene TRBV5-1 combines with J gene TRBJ2-1; 14 bases map to TRBD2. V was clipped by 4 bases and J by 6 bases; unmatched bases: 6. Germline loops: CDR1 SGHRS, CDR2 YFSETQ. The CDR3 is 16 amino acids. The complete variable domain, with remaining parts taken from reference TRBV5-1 and TRBJ2-1, reads KAGVTQTPRYLIKTRGQQVTLSCSPISGHRSVSWYQQTPGQGLQFLFEYFSETQRNKGNFPGRFSGRQFSNSRSEMNVSTLELGDSALYLCASSLGTSGSFNEQFFGPGTRLTVL.

The chain combines TRBV12-3 or TRBV12-4 with TRBJ2-5; D is ambiguous. This CDR3 contains 12 residues. V was pared by 6 bases and J by 3 bases, with 8 bases between. Here the CDR3 reads CASRRTEETQYF. In DNA form, the CDR3 reads TGTGCCAGCAGGCGGACGGAAGAGACCCAGTACTTC.

There are a few counts of this clonotype. The V and J genes are TRBV10-3 and TRBJ2-7; D is ambiguous. CDR1 ENHRY and CDR2 SYGVKD come from the germline V gene. Trimming cost V 3 bases and J 3 bases, with 3 bases left between them. This CDR3 has 11 amino acids. As DNA, the CDR3 is TGTGCCATCAGTGACAACTACGAGCAGTACTTC. Amino acids: CAISDNYEQYF.

This sequence joins TRBV2 and TRBJ2-1; 7 positions agree with TRBD1. Trimming removed 3 bases from V and 3 bases from J; junction bases left unmatched: 5. This CDR3 is built from 15 residues. Germline V lookup: CDR1 SNHLY, CDR2 FYNNEI. The chain's CDR3 is CASSEGTAYYNEQFF. CDR3 sequence (DNA): TGTGCCAGCAGTGAGGGGACAGCGTACTACAATGAGCAGTTCTTC.

The chain is built from TRBV6-5 and TRBJ1-2, with D perhaps matching TRBD1 (6 bases). CDR1 and CDR2 from the germline V gene are MNHEY and SVGAGI. With 4 bases removed from V and 6 bases from J, the gap between germline ends came to 15 bases. The CDR3 sequence is 14 residues long. The CDR3 nucleotides are TGTGCCAGCAGTTCCCTCAGGGGAGCCGATGGCTACACCTTC. It is translated as CASSSLRGADGYTF.

V is TRBV7-6 and J is TRBJ2-7; tentatively, D is TRBD2 (6 bases). Trimming stripped 0 bases from V and 2 bases from J, with 17 bases between. CDR3 length: 17 amino acids. Per the germline V gene, CDR1 is SGHVS and CDR2 is FNYEAQ. DNA for the CDR3: TGTGCCAGCAGCTTAGCGGCCGGGGGTCGCTCGACCTACGAGCAGTACTTC. Protein: CASSLAAGGRSTYEQYF.

A single count supports this clonotype. The rearrangement uses TRBV20-1 and TRBJ2-2; D is uncertain. The CDR3 is made up of 14 amino acids. The germline CDR1 and CDR2 sequences are DFQATT and SNEGSKA (reference sequence). V lost 4 bases and J 0 bases, leaving 9 bases between the germline ends. CDR3 DNA: TGCAGTGCTATAGGCGCTTCGAACACCGGGGAGCTGTTTTTT. It encodes CSAIGASNTGELFF.

The rearrangement joins TRBV29-1 to TRBJ2-1; no clear D gene. V lost 2 bases to trimming and J lost 8 bases, with 13 bases between them. The CDR3 covers 13 residues. From germline, CDR1 is SQVTM and CDR2 ANQGSEA. CDR3 protein: CSVESKLLYEQFF. The CDR3 DNA reads TGCAGCGTTGAAAGCAAACTACTTTATGAGCAGTTCTTC.

The chain uses TRBV12-3 or TRBV12-4 and TRBJ2-5; D perhaps matches TRBD1 (5 bases). Trimming pared 5 bases from V and 1 base from J, leaving 17 bases between. The CDR3 runs 16 residues. The CDR3 sequence: CASSPTEIRVQETQYF. CDR3 DNA sequence: TGTGCCAGCAGTCCCACTGAAATCAGGGTCCAAGAGACCCAGTACTTC.

This clonotype was seen a handful of times. This chain links TRBV5-1 with TRBJ1-6; TRBD1 is a possible D gene (5 bases). The CDR3 runs to 14 residues. V was pared by 2 bases and J by 8 bases, with 11 bases between. The germline V gene encodes CDR1 SGHRS and CDR2 YFSETQ. CDR3 bases: TGCGCCAGCAGCTTAGACAGCTACGATTCACCCCTCCACTTT. Translation: CASSLDSYDSPLHF.

V is TRBV6-5 and J is TRBJ1-4, with 7 bases fitting TRBD1. The CDR3 contains 16 residues. Per the germline V gene, CDR1 is MNHEY and CDR2 is SVGAGI. Trimming removed 5 bases from V and 7 bases from J; junction bases left unmatched: 13. CDR3 sequence reads: CASSRDPPRGSEKLFF. The DNA of the CDR3 is TGTGCCAGCAGTCGTGACCCCCCCAGGGGGAGTGAAAAACTGTTTTTT.